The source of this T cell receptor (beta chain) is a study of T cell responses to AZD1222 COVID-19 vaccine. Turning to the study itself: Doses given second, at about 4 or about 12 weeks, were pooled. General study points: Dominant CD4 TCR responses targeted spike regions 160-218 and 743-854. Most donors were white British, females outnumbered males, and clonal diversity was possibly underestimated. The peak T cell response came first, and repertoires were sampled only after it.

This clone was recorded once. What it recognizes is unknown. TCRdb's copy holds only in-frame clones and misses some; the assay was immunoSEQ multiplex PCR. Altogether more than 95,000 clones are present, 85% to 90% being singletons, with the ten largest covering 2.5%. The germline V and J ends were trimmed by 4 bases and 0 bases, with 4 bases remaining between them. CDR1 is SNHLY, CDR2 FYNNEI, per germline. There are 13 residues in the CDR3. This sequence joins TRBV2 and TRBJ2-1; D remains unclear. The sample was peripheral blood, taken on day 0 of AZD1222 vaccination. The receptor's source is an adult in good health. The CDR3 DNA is TGTGCCAGCAGTGGGGACTCCTACAATGAGCAGTTCTTC. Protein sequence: CASSGDSYNEQFF.